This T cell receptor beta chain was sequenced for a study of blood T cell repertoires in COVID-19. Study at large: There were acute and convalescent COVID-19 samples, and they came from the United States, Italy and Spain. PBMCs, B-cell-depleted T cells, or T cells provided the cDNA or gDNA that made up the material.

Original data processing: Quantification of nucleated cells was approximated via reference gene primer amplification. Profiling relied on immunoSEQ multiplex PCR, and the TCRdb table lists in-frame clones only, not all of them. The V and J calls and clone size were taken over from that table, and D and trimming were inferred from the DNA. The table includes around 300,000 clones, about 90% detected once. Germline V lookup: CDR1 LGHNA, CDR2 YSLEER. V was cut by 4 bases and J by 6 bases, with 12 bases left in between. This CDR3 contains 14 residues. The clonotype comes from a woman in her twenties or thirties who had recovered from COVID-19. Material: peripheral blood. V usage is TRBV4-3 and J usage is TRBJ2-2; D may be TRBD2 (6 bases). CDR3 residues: CASSLLTGAGELFF. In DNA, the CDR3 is TGCGCCAGCAGCCTTCTTACGGGAGCCGGGGAGCTGTTTTTT.